Shown below are 21 T cell receptor beta chains from a single sample sequenced in a study of T cells in localized non-small cell lung cancer (TCRdb year 2020). Library prep was done by the immunoSEQ multiplex PCR assay. The table comes from immuneACCESS by way of TCRdb, which keeps in-frame sequences with V and J called. Part of the clones is missing from these tables; in studies checked, under half for an unresolved V gene and the rest for unknown reasons. For this sample there are approximately 3,000 clones; approximately 30% appear just once. The ten largest clones take up around 20% of the sample. The source material was normal lung tissue next to the tumor, sampled before any cancer treatment. These receptors originate from a female donor of 60 years or more with stage I squamous cell lung carcinoma.

This clone appeared a few times. The V and J genes are TRBV28 and TRBJ1-5; TRBD1 is a possible D gene (6 bases). Germline values: CDR1 MDHEN, CDR2 SYDVKM. With 5 bases removed from V and 9 bases from J, the gap between germline ends came to 14 bases. This CDR3 region has 13 residues. The CDR3 is CASSGGGVWPQHF. CDR3 DNA sequence: TGTGCCAGCAGTGGGGGGGGCGTATGGCCCCAGCATTTT.

The CDR3: CASRLTREGRRNEQFF. The CDR3 bases are TGTGCCAGCAGACTAACCCGGGAAGGAAGGAGGAATGAGCAGTTCTTC. The rearrangement links TRBV7-4 to TRBJ2-1, with D possibly matching TRBD2 (5 bases). V shed 6 bases and J shed 7 bases, with 22 bases lying between them. CDR1 SGHVT and CDR2 SQSDAQ come from the germline V gene. This CDR3 contains 16 residues.

J is TRBJ2-1 and V is TRBV11-3, with 11 bases fitting TRBD2. The germline CDR1 and CDR2 sequences are SGHNT and YENEEA. The CDR3 sequence is 15 residues long. Losses at the gene ends were 7 bases for V and 4 bases for J; bases not matched to a gene: 6. The CDR3 DNA reads as TGTGCCAGCACCACCGGGACTAGCGGATACAATGAGCAGTTCTTC. As protein: CASTTGTSGYNEQFF.

This clone showed up just a few times. CDR3: CASSVGGAGEPDTQYF. The CDR3 DNA sequence: TGTGCCAGCAGCGTAGGTGGAGCGGGAGAACCAGATACGCAGTATTTT. The chain couples TRBV9 to TRBJ2-3; 8 bases map to TRBD2. The CDR3 consists of 16 residues. Losses at the gene ends were 0 bases for V and 4 bases for J; bases not matched to a gene: 7. Germline-derived CDR1 and CDR2 are SGDLS and YYNGEE.

This rearrangement joins TRBV28 to TRBJ1-2; D might be TRBD1 (6 bases). Germline V CDR1 and CDR2: MDHEN, SYDVKM. This CDR3 has 14 amino acids. V was cut by 6 bases and J by 2 bases, with 13 bases left in between. CDR3 protein: CASSSAGGNYGYTF. Here the CDR3 DNA reads TGTGCCAGCAGCAGCGCCGGGGGCAACTATGGCTACACCTTC.

This clone turned up a few times. The chain recombines TRBV28 with TRBJ1-1, with TRBD1 matching 7 bases. The germline gives CDR1 MDHEN, CDR2 SYDVKM. This CDR3 has 16 amino acids. J gave up 0 bases and V 8 bases, and 12 bases lay outside the gene matches. CDR3 in DNA: TGTGCCAGCCGCCATTCCGGGACAGCGATGAACACTGAAGCTTTCTTT. It translates to CASRHSGTAMNTEAFF.

The chain joins TRBV11-3 to TRBJ2-7; D unresolved. Trimming stripped 3 bases from V and 7 bases from J, with 16 bases between. From germline, CDR1 is SGHNT and CDR2 YENEEA. This CDR3 region has 14 residues. CDR3 DNA sequence: TGTGCCAGCAGCTTGGGTTCGGTCCCCCGGGAGCAGTACTTC. It encodes CASSLGSVPREQYF.

V and J are TRBV5-1 and TRBJ1-2; D gene uncertain. Germline CDR1 SGHRS, CDR2 YFSETQ. V lost 7 bases to trimming and J lost 0 bases, with 13 bases between them. This CDR3 comprises 14 residues. CDR3: CASAELSTNYGYTF. The CDR3 DNA is TGCGCCAGCGCGGAGCTCTCCACTAACTATGGCTACACCTTC.

In this sample, this clone turned up a few times. This chain uses TRBV28 with TRBJ1-1; tentatively, D is TRBD1 (5 bases). CDR3 length equals 14 residues. V shed 2 bases and J shed 6 bases, with 13 bases lying between them. Germline CDR1 reads MDHEN; CDR2 reads SYDVKM. The CDR3 loop is CASSLTPGRAEAFF. CDR3 nucleotide sequence: TGTGCCAGCAGTTTAACCCCAGGGAGGGCTGAAGCTTTCTTT.

V and J are TRBV28 and TRBJ2-5; TRBD1 matches at 8 bases. The CDR3 loop spans 15 amino acids. The V segment lost 1 base and the J segment 1 base; nucleotides outside the gene matches: 2. Germline CDR1 reads MDHEN; CDR2 reads SYDVKM. Here the CDR3 DNA reads TGTGCCAGCAGTTTATTAGGACAGGGCCAAGAGACCCAGTACTTC. Its protein is CASSLLGQGQETQYF.

This clone appeared a few times. The rearrangement uses TRBV11-3 and TRBJ2-7; D may correspond to TRBD1 or TRBD2 (6 bases each). Trimming took off 2 bases at V and 6 bases at J, with 26 bases between the two ends. Germline V gives CDR1 SGHNT, CDR2 YENEEA. The CDR3 covers 18 residues. DNA for the CDR3: TGTGCCAGCAGCTTAATAGGGGGAGGAATTGGCCAGGGCTTCGAGCAGTACTTC. Translating gives CASSLIGGGIGQGFEQYF.

In DNA form, the CDR3 reads TGTGCCAGCAGTTTTGGGGCCAGGGTCGCAATCGCTTTCTTT. Protein product: CASSFGARVAIAFF. The V and J genes are TRBV28 and TRBJ1-1; D is possibly TRBD1 (5 bases). CDR1 MDHEN and CDR2 SYDVKM come from the germline V gene. CDR3 length: 14 residues. Trimming cost V 3 bases and J 11 bases, with 19 bases left between them.

This chain uses TRBV11-3 with TRBJ1-2, with D possibly TRBD1 on 6 matching bases. The V gene lost 5 bases and the J gene lost 4 bases, with 17 bases spanning the gap. Per germline, CDR1 SGHNT and CDR2 YENEEA. The CDR3 is 15 residues long. This chain's CDR3 is CASSKKGDSAYGYTF. The CDR3 nucleotides are TGTGCCAGCAGCAAAAAGGGGGACTCGGCCTATGGCTACACCTTC.

The rearrangement links TRBV6-8 to TRBJ1-1, with D possibly TRBD1 on 5 matching bases. The germline V and J ends were trimmed by 5 bases and 5 bases, with 15 bases remaining between them. The germline gives CDR1 MNHGY, CDR2 SAAAGT. This CDR3 region has 14 residues. Written as DNA, the CDR3 is TGTGCCAGCAGTGTACGGTCCCAGGGAACTGAAGCTTTCTTT. The encoded protein is CASSVRSQGTEAFF.

This clone was seen a handful of times. The gene calls are TRBV4-1 and TRBJ2-1; 8 bases fit TRBD2. This CDR3 has 14 residues. Germline lookup yields CDR1 MGHRA and CDR2 YSYEKL. V shed 0 bases, J shed 7 bases, and the junction held 2 bases outside the gene matches. The CDR3 DNA reads as TGCGCCAGCAGCCAAGAAGGGACTAGAAATGAGCAGTTCTTC. Encoded protein: CASSQEGTRNEQFF.

This clone has more than one count but fewer than ten. The gene calls are TRBV6-8 and TRBJ1-4; TRBD1 aligns across 8 bases. The CDR3 sequence is 15 residues long. Germline V CDR1 and CDR2: MNHGY, SAAAGT. J was trimmed by 3 bases and V by 6 bases; bases with no gene match: 6. The CDR3 nucleotides read TGTGCCAGCAGCCCTCAGGGGGCCCCTAATGAAAAACTGTTTTTT. This translates into CASSPQGAPNEKLFF.

CDR3 DNA: TGTGCCAGTAGCCCGGGGGGATACGAGCAGTACTTC. It is translated as CASSPGGYEQYF. The chain has TRBV19 and TRBJ2-7, with 7 bases that match TRBD2. The CDR3 runs to 12 residues. J gave up 4 bases and V 6 bases, and 3 bases lay outside the gene matches. CDR1 and CDR2 from the germline V gene are LNHDA and SQIVND (reference sequence).

Relative to its sample, this clone is medium-sized. The chain joins TRBV12-2 to TRBJ2-3. TRBV12-2 is noted as a pseudogene. The CDR3 sequence is 15 residues long. CDR3 loop: CASRPRPDFTDTQYF. CDR3 DNA sequence: TGTGCAAGTCGCCCGCGACCGGATTTCACAGATACGCAGTATTTT.

This clone was counted a few times. The chain couples TRBV4-1 to TRBJ2-2; possible D gene TRBD1, 5 bases. Germline V gene lookup returns CDR1 MGHRA and CDR2 YSYEKL. With 6 bases removed from V and 2 bases from J, the gap between germline ends came to 10 bases. This CDR3 has 14 residues. CDR3 in amino acids: CASREQVNTGELFF. Here the CDR3 DNA reads TGCGCCAGCAGGGAACAGGTTAACACCGGGGAGCTGTTTTTT.

This clone qualifies as large. The chain joins TRBV11-3 to TRBJ1-1; possible D gene TRBD1, 6 bases. V was clipped by 4 bases and J by 6 bases, with 24 bases between them. Germline CDR1 reads SGHNT; CDR2 reads YENEEA. CDR3 length equals 17 residues. The CDR3 here is CASSSHDLRGAQAEAFF. The DNA of the CDR3 is TGTGCCAGCAGCTCCCACGATCTTAGGGGGGCGCAGGCTGAAGCTTTCTTT.

This clone was counted between two and nine times. The chain links TRBV28 to TRBJ1-5; D not certain. CDR3 length equals 15 residues. From germline, CDR1 is MDHEN and CDR2 SYDVKM. The ends were cut back, 3 bases at V and 3 bases at J, with 12 bases in the middle. The chain's CDR3 is CASSLKVGLNQPQHF. The CDR3 DNA sequence: TGTGCCAGCAGTTTGAAGGTGGGCCTCAATCAGCCCCAGCATTTT.